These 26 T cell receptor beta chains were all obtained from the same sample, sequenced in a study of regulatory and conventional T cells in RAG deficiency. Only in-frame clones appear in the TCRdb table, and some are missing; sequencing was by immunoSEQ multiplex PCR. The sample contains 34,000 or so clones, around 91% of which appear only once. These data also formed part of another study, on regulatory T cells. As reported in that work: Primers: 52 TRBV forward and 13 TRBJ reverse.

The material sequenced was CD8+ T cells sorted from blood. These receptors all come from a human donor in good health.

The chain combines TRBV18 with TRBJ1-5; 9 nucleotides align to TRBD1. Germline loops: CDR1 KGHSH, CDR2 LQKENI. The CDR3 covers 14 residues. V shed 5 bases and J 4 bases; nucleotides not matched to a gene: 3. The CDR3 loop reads CASSRQGGNQPQHF. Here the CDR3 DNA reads TGTGCCAGCTCAAGACAGGGGGGGAATCAGCCCCAGCATTTT.

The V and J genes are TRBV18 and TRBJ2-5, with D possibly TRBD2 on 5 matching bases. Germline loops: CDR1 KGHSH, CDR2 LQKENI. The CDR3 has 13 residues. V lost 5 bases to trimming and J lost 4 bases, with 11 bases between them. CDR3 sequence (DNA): TGTGCCAGCTCATTTAAGCGGCGAGAGACCCAGTACTTC. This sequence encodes CASSFKRRETQYF. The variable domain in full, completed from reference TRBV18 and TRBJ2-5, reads NAGVMQNPRHLVRRRGQEARLRCSPMKGHSHVYWYRQLPEEGLKFMVYLQKENIIDESGMPKERFSAEFPKEGPSILRIQQVVRGDSAAYFCASSFKRRETQYFGPGTRLLVL.

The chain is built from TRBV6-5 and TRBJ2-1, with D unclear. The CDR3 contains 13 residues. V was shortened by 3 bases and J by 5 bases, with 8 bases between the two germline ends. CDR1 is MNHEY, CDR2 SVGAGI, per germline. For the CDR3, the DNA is TGTGCCAGCAGTTATGGGTACCACAATGAGCAGTTCTTC. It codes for CASSYGYHNEQFF.

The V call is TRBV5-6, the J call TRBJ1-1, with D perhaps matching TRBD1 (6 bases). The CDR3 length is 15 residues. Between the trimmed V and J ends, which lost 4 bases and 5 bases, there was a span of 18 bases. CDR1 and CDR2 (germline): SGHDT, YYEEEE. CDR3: CASSDAREGETEAFF. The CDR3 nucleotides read TGTGCCAGCAGCGACGCTAGGGAGGGGGAGACTGAAGCTTTCTTT.

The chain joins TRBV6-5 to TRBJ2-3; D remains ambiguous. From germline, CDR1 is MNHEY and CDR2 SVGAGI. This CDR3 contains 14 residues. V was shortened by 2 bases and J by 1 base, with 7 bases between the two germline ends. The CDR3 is CASSYGIRTDTQYF. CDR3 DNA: TGTGCCAGCAGTTACGGGATTCGCACAGATACGCAGTATTTT.

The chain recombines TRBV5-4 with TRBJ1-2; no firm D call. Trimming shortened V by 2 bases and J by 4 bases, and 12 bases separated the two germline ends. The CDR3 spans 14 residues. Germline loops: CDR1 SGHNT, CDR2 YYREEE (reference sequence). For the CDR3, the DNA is TGTGCCAGCAGCTTTGGGTCAGGTTCCTATGGCTACACCTTC. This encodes CASSFGSGSYGYTF.

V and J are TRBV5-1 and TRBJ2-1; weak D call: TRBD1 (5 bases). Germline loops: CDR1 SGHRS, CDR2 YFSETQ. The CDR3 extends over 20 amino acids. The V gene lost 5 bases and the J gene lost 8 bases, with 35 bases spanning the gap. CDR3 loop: CASRYYQGSSRLIAPHEQFF. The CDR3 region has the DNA TGCGCCAGCAGATATTATCAGGGTTCGTCGCGACTCATCGCTCCACATGAGCAGTTCTTC. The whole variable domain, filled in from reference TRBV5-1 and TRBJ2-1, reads KAGVTQTPRYLIKTRGQQVTLSCSPISGHRSVSWYQQTPGQGLQFLFEYFSETQRNKGNFPGRFSGRQFSNSRSEMNVSTLELGDSALYLCASRYYQGSSRLIAPHEQFFGPGTRLTVL.

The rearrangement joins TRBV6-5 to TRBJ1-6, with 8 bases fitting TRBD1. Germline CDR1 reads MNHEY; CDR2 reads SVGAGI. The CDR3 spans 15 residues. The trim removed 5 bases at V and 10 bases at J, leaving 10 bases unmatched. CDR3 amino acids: CASSTNRGTMSPLHF. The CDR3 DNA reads TGTGCCAGCAGTACCAACAGGGGGACCATGTCACCCCTCCACTTT.

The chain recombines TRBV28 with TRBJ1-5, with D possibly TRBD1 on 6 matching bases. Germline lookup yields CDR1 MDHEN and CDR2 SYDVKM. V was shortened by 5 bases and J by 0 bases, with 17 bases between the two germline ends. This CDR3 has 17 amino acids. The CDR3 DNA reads TGTGCCAGCAGTCTACGGACAGCCTCCCATAGCAATCAGCCCCAGCATTTT. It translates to CASSLRTASHSNQPQHF. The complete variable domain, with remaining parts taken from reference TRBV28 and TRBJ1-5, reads DVKVTQSSRYLVKRTGEKVFLECVQDMDHENMFWYRQDPGLGLRLIYFSYDVKMKEKGDIPEGYSVSREKKERFSLILESASTNQTSMYLCASSLRTASHSNQPQHFGDGTRLSIL.

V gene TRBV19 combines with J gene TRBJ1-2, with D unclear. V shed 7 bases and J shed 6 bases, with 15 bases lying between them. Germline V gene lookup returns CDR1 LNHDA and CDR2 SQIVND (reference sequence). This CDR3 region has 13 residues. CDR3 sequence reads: CASTPGGVDGYTF. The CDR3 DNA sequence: TGTGCCAGTACCCCAGGTGGAGTTGATGGCTACACCTTC.

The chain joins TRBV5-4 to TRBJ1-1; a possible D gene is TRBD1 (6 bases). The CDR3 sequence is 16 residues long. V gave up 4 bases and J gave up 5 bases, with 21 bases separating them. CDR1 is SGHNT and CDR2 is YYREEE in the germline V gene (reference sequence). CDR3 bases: TGTGCCAGCAGCCCAGGGGACCGAGCGGGGCGAACTGAAGCTTTCTTT. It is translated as CASSPGDRAGRTEAFF.

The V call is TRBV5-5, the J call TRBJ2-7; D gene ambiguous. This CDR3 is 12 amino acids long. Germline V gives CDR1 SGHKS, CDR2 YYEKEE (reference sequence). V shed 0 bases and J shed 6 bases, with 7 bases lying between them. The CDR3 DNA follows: TGTGCCAGCAGCTTGGTGGGATCCGAGCAGTACTTC. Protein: CASSLVGSEQYF. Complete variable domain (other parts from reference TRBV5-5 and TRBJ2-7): DAGVTQSPTHLIKTRGQQVTLRCSPISGHKSVSWYQQVLGQGPQFIFQYYEKEERGRGNFPDRFSARQFPNYSSELNVNALLLGDSALYLCASSLVGSEQYFGPGTRLTVT.

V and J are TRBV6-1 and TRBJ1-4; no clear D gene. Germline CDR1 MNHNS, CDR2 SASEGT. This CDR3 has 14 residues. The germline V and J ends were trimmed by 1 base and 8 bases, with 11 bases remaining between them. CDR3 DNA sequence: TGTGCCAGCAGTGAAGAACTCGGTCGAGAAAAACTGTTTTTT. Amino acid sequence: CASSEELGREKLFF.

CDR3 region: CASSGSGRQGGQDNEKLFF. The DNA for the CDR3 is TGCGCCAGCAGCGGATCGGGGCGACAGGGGGGTCAGGATAATGAAAAACTGTTTTTT. The chain couples TRBV4-1 to TRBJ1-4, with 9 bases aligning to TRBD1. CDR1 and CDR2 (germline): MGHRA, YSYEKL. The CDR3 contains 19 residues. Trimming cost V 5 bases and J 4 bases; bases outside gene matches: 17.

CDR3 region: CASSLTVGTQDHRQYF. The CDR3 region has the DNA TGCGCCAGCAGCTTAACTGTGGGGACACAAGACCATCGGCAGTATTTT. The rearrangement links TRBV5-1 to TRBJ2-3, with D possibly TRBD1 on 6 matching bases. CDR1 and CDR2 from the germline V gene are SGHRS and YFSETQ. The CDR3 loop spans 16 amino acids. Deletions cut 2 bases from V and 11 bases from J, with 24 bases between.

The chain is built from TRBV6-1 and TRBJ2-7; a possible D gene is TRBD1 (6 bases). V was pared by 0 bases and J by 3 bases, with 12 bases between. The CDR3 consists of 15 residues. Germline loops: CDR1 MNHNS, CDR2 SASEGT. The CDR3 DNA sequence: TGTGCCAGCAGTGAAGCCCCCATGACAGGCTACGAGCAGTACTTC. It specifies CASSEAPMTGYEQYF.

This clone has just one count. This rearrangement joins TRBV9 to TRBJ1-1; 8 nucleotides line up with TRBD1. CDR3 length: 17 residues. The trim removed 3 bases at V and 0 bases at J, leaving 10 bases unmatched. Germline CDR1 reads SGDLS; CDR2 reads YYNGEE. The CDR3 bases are TGTGCCAGCAGCGGGCGGGGGGAGACAGGGGTGAACACTGAAGCTTTCTTT. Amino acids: CASSGRGETGVNTEAFF.

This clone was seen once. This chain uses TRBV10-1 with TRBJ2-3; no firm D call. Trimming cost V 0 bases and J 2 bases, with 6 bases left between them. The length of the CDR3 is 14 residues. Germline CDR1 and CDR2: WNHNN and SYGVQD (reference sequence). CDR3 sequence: CASSESGHTDTQYF. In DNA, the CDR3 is TGCGCCAGCAGTGAGTCTGGGCACACAGATACGCAGTATTTT.

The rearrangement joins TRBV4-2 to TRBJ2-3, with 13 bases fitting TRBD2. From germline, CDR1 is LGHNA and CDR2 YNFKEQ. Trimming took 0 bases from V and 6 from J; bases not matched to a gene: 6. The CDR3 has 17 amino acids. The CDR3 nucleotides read TGTGCCAGCAGCCAAGACGCGACTAGCGGGGGGTATGATACGCAGTATTTT. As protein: CASSQDATSGGYDTQYF.

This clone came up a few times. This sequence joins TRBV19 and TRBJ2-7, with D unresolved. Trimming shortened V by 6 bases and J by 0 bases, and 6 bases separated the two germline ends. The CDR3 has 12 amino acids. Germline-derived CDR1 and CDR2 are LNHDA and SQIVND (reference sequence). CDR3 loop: CASSADSYEQYF. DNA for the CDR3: TGTGCCAGTAGCGCAGACTCCTACGAGCAGTACTTC.

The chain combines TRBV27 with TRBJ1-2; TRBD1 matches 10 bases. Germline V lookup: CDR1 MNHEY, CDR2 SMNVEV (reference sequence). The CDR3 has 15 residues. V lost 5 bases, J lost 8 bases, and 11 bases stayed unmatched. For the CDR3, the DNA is TGTGCCAGCAGTCCCCGGGACAGGGGTGGGGAAGGCTACACCTTC. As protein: CASSPRDRGGEGYTF.

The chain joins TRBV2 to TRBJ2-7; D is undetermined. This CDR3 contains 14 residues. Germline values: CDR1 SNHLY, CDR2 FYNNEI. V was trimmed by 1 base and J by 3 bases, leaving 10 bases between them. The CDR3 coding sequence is TGTGCCAGCAGTGAAGGCAGATCTCTCTACGAGCAGTACTTC. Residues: CASSEGRSLYEQYF.

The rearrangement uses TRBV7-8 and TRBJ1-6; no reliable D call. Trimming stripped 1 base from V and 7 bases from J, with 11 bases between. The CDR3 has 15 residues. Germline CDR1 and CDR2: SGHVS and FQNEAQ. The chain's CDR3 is CASSLVRPSNSPLHF. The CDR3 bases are TGTGCCAGCAGCTTAGTCCGACCGTCGAATTCACCCCTCCACTTT.

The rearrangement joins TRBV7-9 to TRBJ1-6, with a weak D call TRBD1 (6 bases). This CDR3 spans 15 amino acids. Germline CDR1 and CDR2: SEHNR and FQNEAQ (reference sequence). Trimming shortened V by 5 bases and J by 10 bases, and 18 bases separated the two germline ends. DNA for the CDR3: TGTGCCAGCAGCCGAGAGTCAGGGGTATGGTCACCCCTCCACTTT. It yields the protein CASSRESGVWSPLHF.

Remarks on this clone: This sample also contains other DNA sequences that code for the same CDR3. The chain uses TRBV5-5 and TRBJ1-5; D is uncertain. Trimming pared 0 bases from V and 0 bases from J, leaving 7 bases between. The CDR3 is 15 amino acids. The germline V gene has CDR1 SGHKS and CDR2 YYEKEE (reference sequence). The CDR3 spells CASSLGEVSNQPQHF. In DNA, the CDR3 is TGTGCCAGCAGCTTGGGTGAAGTTAGCAATCAGCCCCAGCATTTT.

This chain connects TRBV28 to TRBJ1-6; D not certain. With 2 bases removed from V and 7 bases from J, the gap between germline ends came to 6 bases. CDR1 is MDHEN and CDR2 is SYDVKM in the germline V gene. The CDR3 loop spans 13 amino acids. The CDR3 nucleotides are TGTGCCAGCAGTTTAGGAGGGAATTCACCCCTCCACTTT. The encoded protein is CASSLGGNSPLHF.